This T cell receptor beta chain was identified in a study of blood T cell repertoires in COVID-19. Background on the study: Acute and convalescent COVID-19 samples came from the United States, Italy and Spain. PBMCs, B-cell-depleted T cells, or T cells provided the cDNA or gDNA that made up the material.

V was shortened by 0 bases and J by 5 bases, with 14 bases between the two germline ends. This CDR3 has 16 amino acids. Germline V lookup: CDR1 MGHRA, CDR2 YSYEKL. Per the study methods: Scientists estimated how many nucleated cells there were by amplifying reference gene primers. Sequencing was performed with immunoSEQ multiplex PCR; in TCRdb, only in-frame clones are kept and a portion is missing. Clone size and V and J calls were adopted from that table, with D and trimming inferred from the DNA. The data hold fewer than 120,000 clones, with around four fifths observed a single time. This sequence joins TRBV4-1 and TRBJ1-5; D gene unclear. What was sequenced was peripheral blood. The origin of this receptor is a woman in her sixties with acute or convalescent COVID-19. CDR3: CASSQDTQQPYQPQHF. The CDR3 nucleotides are TGCGCCAGCAGCCAAGATACCCAACAGCCTTATCAGCCCCAGCATTTT.